The present entry profiles one T cell receptor beta chain with its context. Sequencing used immunoSEQ multiplex PCR; TCRdb keeps in-frame clones, though not all of them. The sample includes about 190,000 clones, roughly nine tenths of them seen just once. This specimen comes from a study of control samples from healthy donors and cancer patients. The germline V gene encodes CDR1 SNHLY and CDR2 FYNNEI. This CDR3 is built from 13 residues. V was cut by 2 bases and J by 1 base, with 6 bases left in between. Sequencing was carried out using blood. This TCR was sampled from a man aged 25-45 years in good health. This rearrangement joins TRBV2 to TRBJ2-7; D remains unclear. Here the CDR3 reads CASSETTSYEQYF. The CDR3 DNA sequence: TGTGCCAGCAGTGAAACGACTTCCTACGAGCAGTACTTC.